The 14 T cell receptor beta chains listed next were all sequenced from one sample in a study of shared clonotypes between healthy human individuals. Sequencing used immunoSEQ multiplex PCR; TCRdb keeps in-frame clones, though not all of them. The table lists some 1.1 million clones, roughly 80% of them singletons. Sequenced sample: memory CD4+ T cells from PBMCs. Indicated subset: CD45RA-negative fraction. Receptor source: a man aged 18 to 29 in good health. Some clones in this sample may be carry-over from other donors' samples.

The CDR3 reads CASSPWFTEAFF. The DNA for the CDR3 is TGCGCCAGCAGTCCCTGGTTCACTGAAGCTTTCTTT. The chain recombines TRBV23-1 with TRBJ1-1; D remains unclear. TRBV23-1 falls under the ORF class, with uncertain function. There are 12 residues in the CDR3. The V and J ends lost 4 bases and 4 bases respectively, with 7 bases between them.

CDR3 protein: CATGTASGSYNEQFF. CDR3 nucleotide sequence: TGTGCCACCGGGACAGCCTCAGGGAGCTACAATGAGCAGTTCTTC. The chain has TRBV10-3 and TRBJ2-1; TRBD1 aligns across 7 bases. Germline CDR1 ENHRY, CDR2 SYGVKD. V gave up 10 bases and J gave up 3 bases; unmatched junction bases: 12. This CDR3 has 15 residues.

This chain connects TRBV28 to TRBJ2-7, with TRBD1 matching 7 bases. This CDR3 has 12 amino acids. V gave up 6 bases and J gave up 2 bases; unmatched junction bases: 1. Germline V gene sequence: CDR1 MDHEN, CDR2 SYDVKM. The DNA for the CDR3 is TGTGCCAGCAGCACAGGGGCCTACGAGCAGTACTTC. Amino acid sequence: CASSTGAYEQYF.

V usage is TRBV11-2 and J usage is TRBJ2-6, with D possibly being TRBD1 (5 bases). Per germline, CDR1 SGHAT and CDR2 FQNNGV. Between the trimmed V and J ends, which lost 5 bases and 9 bases, there was a span of 11 bases. The CDR3 sequence is 13 residues long. The CDR3 bases are TGTGCCAGCAGCCCTCAGGGTTACAACGTCCTGACTTTC. Its protein product is CASSPQGYNVLTF. The variable domain in full, completed from reference TRBV11-2 and TRBJ2-6, reads EAGVAQSPRYKIIEKRQSVAFWCNPISGHATLYWYQQILGQGPKLLIQFQNNGVVDDSQLPKDRFSAERLKGVDSTLKIQPAKLEDSAVYLCASSPQGYNVLTFGAGSRLTVL.

J is TRBJ2-7 and V is TRBV27; D is unclear. The CDR3 contains 13 residues. Between the trimmed V and J ends, which lost 6 bases and 0 bases, there was a span of 9 bases. In germline, CDR1 is MNHEY, CDR2 SMNVEV (reference sequence). Written as DNA, the CDR3 is TGTGCCAGCAGCGGCAGGAACTCCTACGAGCAGTACTTC. Encoded protein: CASSGRNSYEQYF.

This chain connects TRBV7-3 to TRBJ2-3, with 10 bases matching TRBD2. This CDR3 has 17 amino acids. The germline V gene has CDR1 SGHTA and CDR2 FQGTGA. The trim removed 5 bases at V and 3 bases at J, leaving 11 bases unmatched. The CDR3, as DNA: TGTGCCAGCAGCCCTCAGGGAGCGGGAGGGTCGACAGATACGCAGTATTTT. As protein: CASSPQGAGGSTDTQYF.

As to this clone: Additional DNA sequences in this sample encode the identical CDR3. J is TRBJ2-3 and V is TRBV20-1, with D unresolved. The CDR3 spans 11 residues. Germline CDR1 is DFQATT and CDR2 is SNEGSKA (reference sequence). Trimming left V 6 bases short and J 3 bases short, with 7 bases between. The CDR3 reads CSAPRTDTQYF. CDR3 DNA sequence: TGCAGTGCCCCCCGGACAGATACGCAGTATTTT.

The V gene is TRBV23-1, the J gene TRBJ2-7, with 8 bases matching TRBD1. TRBV23-1 is an ORF for which the function is uncertain. There are 16 residues in the CDR3. Unmatched junction bases numbered 15, after V lost 6 bases and J lost 5 bases. The CDR3, as DNA: TGCGCCAGCAGCCCCAAAACGGGACAGGATTTCGACGAGCAGTACTTC. Translation: CASSPKTGQDFDEQYF.

CDR3 in amino acids: CASSLTYGDTGELFF. CDR3 bases: TGTGCCAGCTCACTGACTTACGGGGACACCGGGGAGCTGTTTTTT. The chain links TRBV18 to TRBJ2-2; a weak D match, TRBD2 (5 bases). Deletions cut 4 bases from V and 3 bases from J, with 12 bases between. Germline CDR1 reads KGHSH; CDR2 reads LQKENI. The CDR3 runs 15 residues.

The CDR3 is CATGGLTNTGELFF. The CDR3 region has the DNA TGTGCCACCGGAGGGCTCACGAACACCGGGGAGCTGTTTTTT. This rearrangement joins TRBV28 to TRBJ2-2; D might be TRBD2 (6 bases). This CDR3 is built from 14 residues. The V and J ends lost 10 bases and 0 bases respectively, with 12 bases between them. Germline lookup yields CDR1 MDHEN and CDR2 SYDVKM.

The chain links TRBV5-6 to TRBJ2-4; a possible D gene is TRBD1 (6 bases). Trimming removed 0 bases at V and 3 bases at J, with 10 bases between. The CDR3 has 15 amino acids. Germline V gene sequence: CDR1 SGHDT, CDR2 YYEEEE. CDR3 coding DNA: TGTGCCAGCAGCTTGGGACAGGTCGTCAAAAACATTCAGTACTTC. Translating gives CASSLGQVVKNIQYF.

The chain links TRBV5-1 to TRBJ1-1; 9 bases align to TRBD1. Germline CDR1 reads SGHRS; CDR2 reads YFSETQ. The junction had 10 bases not matched to a gene; V was cut back by 4 bases and J by 3 bases. The CDR3 spans 16 residues. The CDR3 coding sequence is TGCGCCAGCAGCCCGACTACAGGGGGCAGCCACACTGAAGCTTTCTTT. Translated, it gives CASSPTTGGSHTEAFF.

This clone was counted only a few times. J is TRBJ2-5 and V is TRBV5-4, with TRBD1 matching 9 bases. The trim removed 6 bases at V and 3 bases at J, leaving 9 bases unmatched. The CDR3 has 15 residues. Germline CDR1 reads SGHNT; CDR2 reads YYREEE (reference sequence). As DNA, the CDR3 is TGTGCCAGCATCGAAGCCGGGACAGGGAAAGAGACCCAGTACTTC. This sequence encodes CASIEAGTGKETQYF.

This clone came up once. V is TRBV30 and J is TRBJ2-1, with 8 bases lining up with TRBD2. There are 13 residues in the CDR3. Germline V gene data show CDR1 as GTSNPN and CDR2 as SVGIG (reference sequence). Losses at the gene ends were 3 bases for V and 10 bases for J; bases not matched to a gene: 8. CDR3: CAWSDQREREQFF. The CDR3 nucleotides are TGTGCCTGGAGCGACCAGCGGGAGCGGGAGCAGTTCTTC.